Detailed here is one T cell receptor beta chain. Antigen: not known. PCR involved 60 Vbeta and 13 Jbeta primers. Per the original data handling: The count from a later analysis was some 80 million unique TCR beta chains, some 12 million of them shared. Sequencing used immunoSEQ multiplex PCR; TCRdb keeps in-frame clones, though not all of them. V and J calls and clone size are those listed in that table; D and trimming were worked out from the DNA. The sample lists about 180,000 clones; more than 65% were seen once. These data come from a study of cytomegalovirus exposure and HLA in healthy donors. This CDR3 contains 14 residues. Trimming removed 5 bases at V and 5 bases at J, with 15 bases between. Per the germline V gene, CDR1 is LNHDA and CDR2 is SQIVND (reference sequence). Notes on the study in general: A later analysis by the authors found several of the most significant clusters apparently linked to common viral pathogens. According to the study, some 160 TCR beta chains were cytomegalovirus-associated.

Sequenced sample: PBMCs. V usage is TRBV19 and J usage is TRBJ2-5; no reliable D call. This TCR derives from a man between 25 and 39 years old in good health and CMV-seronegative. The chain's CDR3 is CASSPLRSAETQYF. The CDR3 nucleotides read TGTGCCAGTAGTCCCTTGAGGAGTGCGGAGACCCAGTACTTC. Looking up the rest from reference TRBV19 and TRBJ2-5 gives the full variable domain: DGGITQSPKYLFRKEGQNVTLSCEQNLNHDAMYWYRQDPGQGLRLIYYSQIVNDFQKGDIAEGYSVSREKKESFPLTVTSAQKNPTAFYLCASSPLRSAETQYFGPGTRLLVL.